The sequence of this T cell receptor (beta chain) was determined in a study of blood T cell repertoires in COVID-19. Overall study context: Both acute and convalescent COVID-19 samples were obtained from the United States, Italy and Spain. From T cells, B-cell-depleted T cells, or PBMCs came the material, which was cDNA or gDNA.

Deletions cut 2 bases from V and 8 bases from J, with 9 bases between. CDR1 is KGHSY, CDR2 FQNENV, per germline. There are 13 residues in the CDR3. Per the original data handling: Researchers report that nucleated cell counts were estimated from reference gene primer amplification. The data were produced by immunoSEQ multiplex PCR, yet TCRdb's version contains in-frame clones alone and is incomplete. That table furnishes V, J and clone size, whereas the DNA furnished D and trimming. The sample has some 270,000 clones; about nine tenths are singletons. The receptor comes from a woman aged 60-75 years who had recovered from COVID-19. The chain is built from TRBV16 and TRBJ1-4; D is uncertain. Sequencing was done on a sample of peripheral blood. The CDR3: CASSQNRVEKLFF. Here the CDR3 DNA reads TGTGCCAGCAGCCAAAACCGGGTGGAAAAACTGTTTTTT. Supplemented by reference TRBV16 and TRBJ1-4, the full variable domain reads GEEVAQTPKHLVRGEGQKAKLYCAPIKGHSYVFWYQQVLKNEFKFLISFQNENVFDETGMPKERFSAKCLPNSPCSLEIQATKLEDSAVYFCASSQNRVEKLFFGSGTQLSVL.